This is a list of T cell receptor beta chains from one sample in a study of OX40 agonist ivuxolimab in advanced cancers. Profiled with immunoSEQ multiplex PCR; TCRdb holds only in-frame clones, not every one. The sample comprises 73,000 or so clones, about 88% of which are singletons, and about 2.4% rests with the top ten. Sequences were derived from CD4+ or CD8+ T cells sorted from blood, sampled in a trial of the OX40 agonist ivuxolimab. These receptors originate from an adult with an advanced solid tumor such as melanoma, head and neck, liver or kidney cancer. Each CDR3 is given with its conserved first and last residue. A D gene is named only where the DNA matches it firmly. Clone size, where shown, is once, few, many, or a class for clones that have expanded.

CDR3aa: CASSLAASGDTQYF
CDR3nt: TGTGCCAGCAGCTTAGCGGCCTCAGGGGATACGCAGTATTTT
v_gene: TRBV7-9
j_gene: TRBJ2-3
abundance: -
d_gene: -

CDR3aa: CASSQGQNNEKLFF
CDR3nt: TGTGCCAGCAGCCAGGGACAGAATAATGAAAAACTGTTTTTT
v_gene: TRBV6-1
j_gene: TRBJ1-4
abundance: -
d_gene: TRBD1

CDR3aa: CASSRGSGANVLTF
CDR3nt: TGTGCCAGCAGCCGGGGTTCTGGGGCCAACGTCCTGACTTTC
v_gene: TRBV14
j_gene: TRBJ2-6
abundance: -
d_gene: -

CDR3aa: CAWSSVYGNEQFF
CDR3nt: TGTGCCTGGAGCAGCGTGTATGGCAATGAGCAGTTCTTC
v_gene: TRBV30
j_gene: TRBJ2-1
abundance: -
d_gene: -

CDR3aa: CASSDYGGRTEAFF
CDR3nt: TGTGCCAGCAGTGATTATGGGGGGCGAACTGAAGCTTTCTTT
v_gene: TRBV6-1
j_gene: TRBJ1-1
abundance: -
d_gene: -

CDR3aa: CASSLWGESNQPQHF
CDR3nt: TGTGCCAGCAGTTTATGGGGGGAAAGCAATCAGCCCCAGCATTTT
v_gene: TRBV27
j_gene: TRBJ1-5
abundance: -
d_gene: -

CDR3aa: CAWGWTGVGDGYTF
CDR3nt: TGTGCCTGGGGATGGACAGGGGTAGGGGATGGCTACACCTTC
v_gene: TRBV30
j_gene: TRBJ1-2
abundance: -
d_gene: TRBD1

CDR3aa: CASTFSGWRIDTQYF
CDR3nt: TGTGCCAGCACCTTCTCAGGGTGGAGGATAGATACGCAGTATTTT
v_gene: TRBV5-4
j_gene: TRBJ2-3
abundance: -
d_gene: -

CDR3aa: CASSLDRTNTYEQYF
CDR3nt: TGCGCCAGCAGCTTGGATCGGACTAACACCTACGAGCAGTACTTC
v_gene: TRBV5-1
j_gene: TRBJ2-7
abundance: -
d_gene: -

CDR3aa: CAWSRQGWSYEQYF
CDR3nt: TGTGCCTGGAGTAGACAGGGCTGGAGCTACGAGCAGTACTTC
v_gene: TRBV30
j_gene: TRBJ2-7
abundance: few
d_gene: TRBD1

CDR3aa: CASSFIGGAEAFF
CDR3nt: TGTGCCAGCAGCTTCATCGGAGGGGCTGAAGCTTTCTTT
v_gene: TRBV11-3
j_gene: TRBJ1-1
abundance: -
d_gene: -

CDR3aa: CASGWRVYYEQYF
CDR3nt: TGTGCCAGCGGATGGAGGGTTTACTACGAGCAGTACTTC
v_gene: TRBV7-8
j_gene: TRBJ2-7
abundance: -
d_gene: -

CDR3aa: CASSVTPTSSYEQYF
CDR3nt: TGTGCCAGCAGCGTAACGCCGACTAGCTCCTACGAGCAGTACTTC
v_gene: TRBV9
j_gene: TRBJ2-7
abundance: -
d_gene: -

CDR3aa: CASSLSLAGGPGDTQYF
CDR3nt: TGTGCCAGCAGCTTATCCCTAGCGGGGGGGCCAGGAGATACGCAGTATTTT
v_gene: TRBV11-2
j_gene: TRBJ2-3
abundance: -
d_gene: TRBD2

CDR3aa: CASSSPRARTGELFF
CDR3nt: TGTGCCAGCAGCTCCCCCCGCGCCCGCACCGGGGAGCTGTTTTTT
v_gene: TRBV7-6
j_gene: TRBJ2-2
abundance: -
d_gene: -

CDR3aa: CASSLDSNQPQHF
CDR3nt: TGTGCCAGCAGTTTAGATAGCAATCAGCCCCAGCATTTT
v_gene: TRBV6-1
j_gene: TRBJ1-5
abundance: once
d_gene: -

CDR3aa: CASSQGQGHNEQFF
CDR3nt: TGTGCCAGCTCACAAGGCCAGGGGCACAATGAGCAGTTCTTC
v_gene: TRBV18
j_gene: TRBJ2-1
abundance: -
d_gene: -

CDR3aa: CASSLTGGEQYF
CDR3nt: TGTGCCAGCAGCCTGACGGGGGGGGAGCAGTACTTC
v_gene: TRBV11-2
j_gene: TRBJ2-7
abundance: -
d_gene: TRBD2

CDR3aa: CATSLRAGANVLTF
CDR3nt: TGTGCCACATCTCTCAGGGCTGGGGCCAACGTCCTGACTTTC
v_gene: TRBV19
j_gene: TRBJ2-6
abundance: -
d_gene: -

CDR3aa: CASTRDRLYNEQFF
CDR3nt: TGCGCCAGCACCCGGGACAGGTTATACAATGAGCAGTTCTTC
v_gene: TRBV4-3
j_gene: TRBJ2-1
abundance: -
d_gene: TRBD1

CDR3aa: CATGKTGTHEQYF
CDR3nt: TGTGCCACCGGTAAGACAGGGACCCACGAGCAGTACTTC
v_gene: TRBV10-3
j_gene: TRBJ2-7
abundance: -
d_gene: TRBD1

CDR3aa: CASSLIVSGEAFF
CDR3nt: TGTGCCAGCAGCTTGATCGTTAGCGGTGAAGCTTTCTTT
v_gene: TRBV5-5
j_gene: TRBJ1-1
abundance: -
d_gene: -

CDR3aa: CASSFAWDRGDPGANVLTF
CDR3nt: TGTGCCAGCAGCTTCGCCTGGGACAGGGGAGACCCTGGGGCCAACGTCCTGACTTTC
v_gene: TRBV11-2
j_gene: TRBJ2-6
abundance: -
d_gene: TRBD1

CDR3aa: CASSVVGLAGGISYNEQFF
CDR3nt: TGTGCCAGCAGCGTAGTGGGACTAGCGGGGGGGATCTCCTACAATGAGCAGTTCTTC
v_gene: TRBV9
j_gene: TRBJ2-1
abundance: -
d_gene: TRBD2

CDR3aa: CASSFFGPSNTGELFF
CDR3nt: TGTGCCAGCAGCTTCTTTGGGCCTTCGAACACCGGGGAGCTGTTTTTT
v_gene: TRBV7-2
j_gene: TRBJ2-2
abundance: once
d_gene: -

CDR3aa: CASSISAGRSTGELFF
CDR3nt: TGTGCCAGTAGTATTTCGGCAGGGAGGTCCACCGGGGAGCTGTTTTTT
v_gene: TRBV19
j_gene: TRBJ2-2
abundance: -
d_gene: -

CDR3aa: CASSFAGTSTDTQYF
CDR3nt: TGTGCCAGCAGCTTTGCGGGTACTAGCACAGATACGCAGTATTTT
v_gene: TRBV9
j_gene: TRBJ2-3
abundance: -
d_gene: -

CDR3aa: CASSPDRGVSYNEQFF
CDR3nt: TGTGCCAGCAGCCCAGACAGGGGTGTTTCCTACAATGAGCAGTTCTTC
v_gene: TRBV9
j_gene: TRBJ2-1
abundance: -
d_gene: TRBD1

CDR3aa: CASRKAGEETQYF
CDR3nt: TGTGCCAGCAGGAAGGCAGGGGAGGAGACCCAGTACTTC
v_gene: TRBV6-1
j_gene: TRBJ2-5
abundance: -
d_gene: -

CDR3aa: CAWSLGPPTSEQYF
CDR3nt: TGTGCCTGGAGTTTGGGGCCACCTACTAGCGAGCAGTACTTC
v_gene: TRBV30
j_gene: TRBJ2-7
abundance: once
d_gene: -

CDR3aa: CASSQGAGRYTGELFF
CDR3nt: TGCGCCAGCAGCCAAGGGGCGGGGAGGTATACCGGGGAGCTGTTTTTT
v_gene: TRBV4-3
j_gene: TRBJ2-2
abundance: -
d_gene: -

CDR3aa: CASSSPGRGYGYTF
CDR3nt: TGTGCCAGCAGTTCCCCGGGACGCGGCTATGGCTACACCTTC
v_gene: TRBV27
j_gene: TRBJ1-2
abundance: -
d_gene: -

CDR3aa: CAWRNSGGTGELFF
CDR3nt: TGTGCCTGGAGGAATAGCGGGGGCACCGGGGAGCTGTTTTTT
v_gene: TRBV30
j_gene: TRBJ2-2
abundance: -
d_gene: TRBD2

CDR3aa: CASSTLEFGTEAFF
CDR3nt: TGTGCCAGTAGTACGCTCGAGTTCGGGACTGAAGCTTTCTTT
v_gene: TRBV19
j_gene: TRBJ1-1
abundance: -
d_gene: -

CDR3aa: CASRRESSTDTQYF
CDR3nt: TGTGCCAGTAGACGTGAGTCTAGCACAGATACGCAGTATTTT
v_gene: TRBV5-4
j_gene: TRBJ2-3
abundance: -
d_gene: -

CDR3aa: CASSLSGTSYEQYF
CDR3nt: TGTGCCAGCTCACTTTCCGGGACTAGCTACGAGCAGTACTTC
v_gene: TRBV18
j_gene: TRBJ2-7
abundance: once
d_gene: TRBD2

CDR3aa: CAWVAAGGADTQYF
CDR3nt: TGTGCCTGGGTGGCTGCGGGGGGGGCGGATACGCAGTATTTT
v_gene: TRBV30
j_gene: TRBJ2-3
abundance: -
d_gene: TRBD2

CDR3aa: CASSLAGDRGRYEQYF
CDR3nt: TGTGCCAGCAGCTTAGCTGGGGACAGGGGCCGTTACGAGCAGTACTTC
v_gene: TRBV5-6
j_gene: TRBJ2-7
abundance: -
d_gene: TRBD1

CDR3aa: CASKKDPNTEAFF
CDR3nt: TGTGCCAGCAAAAAGGACCCAAACACTGAAGCTTTCTTT
v_gene: TRBV6-5
j_gene: TRBJ1-1
abundance: once
d_gene: -

CDR3aa: CASSQGGAGYNEQFF
CDR3nt: TGTGCCAGCAGCCAAGGGGGGGCCGGTTACAATGAGCAGTTCTTC
v_gene: TRBV4-2
j_gene: TRBJ2-1
abundance: -
d_gene: -

CDR3aa: CAWSHPGLHGGSRRTQYF
CDR3nt: TGTGCCTGGAGTCATCCGGGCCTTCACGGGGGGTCGAGGAGGACCCAGTACTTC
v_gene: TRBV30
j_gene: TRBJ2-5
abundance: -
d_gene: TRBD2

CDR3aa: CATEDWQGEETQYF
CDR3nt: TGTGCCACCGAAGATTGGCAGGGCGAAGAGACCCAGTACTTC
v_gene: TRBV15
j_gene: TRBJ2-5
abundance: few
d_gene: -

CDR3aa: CASTPGNRLNTEAFF
CDR3nt: TGTGCCAGTACCCCCGGGAACCGCTTGAACACTGAAGCTTTCTTT
v_gene: TRBV19
j_gene: TRBJ1-1
abundance: -
d_gene: -

CDR3aa: CASSPSRKSLAKNIQYF
CDR3nt: TGTGCCAGCAGCCCCAGTAGGAAAAGCCTAGCCAAAAACATTCAGTACTTC
v_gene: TRBV11-1
j_gene: TRBJ2-4
abundance: once
d_gene: -

CDR3aa: CASEGQGAPKLYF
CDR3nt: TGTGCCAGTGAGGGACAGGGAGCGCCAAAGTTGTACTTC
v_gene: TRBV19
j_gene: TRBJ2-7
abundance: -
d_gene: TRBD1